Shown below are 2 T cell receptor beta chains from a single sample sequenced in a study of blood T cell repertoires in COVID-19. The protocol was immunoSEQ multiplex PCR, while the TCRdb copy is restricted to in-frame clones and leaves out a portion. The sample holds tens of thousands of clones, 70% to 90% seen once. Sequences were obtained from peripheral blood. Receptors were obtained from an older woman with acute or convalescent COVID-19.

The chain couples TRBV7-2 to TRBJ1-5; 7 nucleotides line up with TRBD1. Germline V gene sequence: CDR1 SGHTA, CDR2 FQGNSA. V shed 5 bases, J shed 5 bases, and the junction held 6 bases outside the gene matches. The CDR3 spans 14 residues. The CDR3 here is CASSRGQKDQPQHF. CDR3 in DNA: TGTGCCAGCAGCCGGGGACAGAAGGATCAGCCCCAGCATTTT.

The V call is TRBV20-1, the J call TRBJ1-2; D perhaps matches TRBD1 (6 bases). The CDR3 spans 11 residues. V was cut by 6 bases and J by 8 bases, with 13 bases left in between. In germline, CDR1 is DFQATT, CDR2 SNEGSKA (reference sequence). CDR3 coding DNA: TGCAGTGCATCCCCCCAGGGGGGCTACACCTTC. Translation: CSASPQGGYTF.